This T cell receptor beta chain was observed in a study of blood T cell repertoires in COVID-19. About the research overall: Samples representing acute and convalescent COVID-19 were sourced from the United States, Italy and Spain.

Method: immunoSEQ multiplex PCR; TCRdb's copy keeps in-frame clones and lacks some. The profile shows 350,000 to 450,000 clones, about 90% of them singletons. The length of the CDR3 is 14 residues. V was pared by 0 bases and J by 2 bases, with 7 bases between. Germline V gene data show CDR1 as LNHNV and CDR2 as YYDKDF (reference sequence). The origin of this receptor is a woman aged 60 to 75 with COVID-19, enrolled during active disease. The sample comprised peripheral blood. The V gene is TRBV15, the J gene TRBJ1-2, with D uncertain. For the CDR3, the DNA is TGTGCCACCAGCAGAGAAGCGGGAAACTATGGCTACACCTTC. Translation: CATSREAGNYGYTF.